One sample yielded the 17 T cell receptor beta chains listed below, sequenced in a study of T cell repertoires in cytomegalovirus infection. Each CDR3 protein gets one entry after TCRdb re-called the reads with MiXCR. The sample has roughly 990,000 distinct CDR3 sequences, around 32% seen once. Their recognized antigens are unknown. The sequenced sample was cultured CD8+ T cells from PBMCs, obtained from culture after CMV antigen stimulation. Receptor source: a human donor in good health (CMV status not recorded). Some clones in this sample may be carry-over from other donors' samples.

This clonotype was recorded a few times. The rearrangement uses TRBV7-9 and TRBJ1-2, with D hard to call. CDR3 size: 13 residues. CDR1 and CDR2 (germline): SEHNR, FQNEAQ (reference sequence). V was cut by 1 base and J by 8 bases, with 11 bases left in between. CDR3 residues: CASSLVRELGYTF. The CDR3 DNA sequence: TGTGCCAGCAGCTTAGTTCGGGAGTTAGGCTACACCTTC. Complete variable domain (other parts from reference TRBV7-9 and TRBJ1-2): DTGVSQNPRHKITKRGQNVTFRCDPISEHNRLYWYRQTLGQGPEFLTYFQNEAQLEKSRLLSDRFSAERPKGSFSTLEIQRTEQGDSAMYLCASSLVRELGYTFGSGTRLTVV.

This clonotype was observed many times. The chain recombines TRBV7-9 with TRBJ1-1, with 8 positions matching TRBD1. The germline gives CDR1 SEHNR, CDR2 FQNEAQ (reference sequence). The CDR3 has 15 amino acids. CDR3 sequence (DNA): TGTTCCCACCAGGCCGCAACAGGGGGGAACACTGAAGCTTTCTTT. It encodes CSHQAATGGNTEAFF.

This CDR3 is CASSIGQGAPYNEQFF. CDR3 bases: TGTGCCAGTAGCATTGGACAGGGGGCACCCTACAATGAGCAGTTCTTC. The chain joins TRBV19 to TRBJ2-1; 11 nucleotides line up with TRBD1. The V gene's germline CDR1 is LNHDA and CDR2 SQIVND (reference sequence). The V and J ends lost 6 bases and 2 bases, in that order; junction bases with no gene match: 6. The CDR3 runs to 16 residues.

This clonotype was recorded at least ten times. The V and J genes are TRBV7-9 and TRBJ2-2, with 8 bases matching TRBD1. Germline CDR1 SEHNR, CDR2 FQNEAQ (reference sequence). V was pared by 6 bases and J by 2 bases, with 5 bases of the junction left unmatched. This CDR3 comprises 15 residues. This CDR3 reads CASRGGQGNTGELFF. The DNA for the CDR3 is TGTGCCAGCAGGGGAGGACAGGGAAACACCGGGGAGCTGTTTTTT.

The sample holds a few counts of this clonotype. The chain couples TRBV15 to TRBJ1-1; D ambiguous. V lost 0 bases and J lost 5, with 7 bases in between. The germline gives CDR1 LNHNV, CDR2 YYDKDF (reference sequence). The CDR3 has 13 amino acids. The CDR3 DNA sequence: TGTGCCACCAGCAGAGATCGCAGAACTGAAGCTTTCTTT. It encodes CATSRDRRTEAFF.

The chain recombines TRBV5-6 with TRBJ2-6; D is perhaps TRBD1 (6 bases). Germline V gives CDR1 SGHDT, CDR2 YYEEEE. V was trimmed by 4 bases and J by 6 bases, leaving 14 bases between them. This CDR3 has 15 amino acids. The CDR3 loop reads CASSPGASEANVLTF. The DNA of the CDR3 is TGTGCCAGCAGCCCAGGGGCCTCGGAGGCCAACGTCCTGACTTTC.

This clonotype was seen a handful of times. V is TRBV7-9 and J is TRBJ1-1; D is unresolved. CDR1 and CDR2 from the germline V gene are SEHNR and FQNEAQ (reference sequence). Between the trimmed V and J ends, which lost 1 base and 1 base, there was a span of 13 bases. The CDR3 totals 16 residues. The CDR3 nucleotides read TGTGCCAGCAGCTTAGTAGTCGTTGCAGGGAACACTGAAGCTTTCTTT. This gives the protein CASSLVVVAGNTEAFF.

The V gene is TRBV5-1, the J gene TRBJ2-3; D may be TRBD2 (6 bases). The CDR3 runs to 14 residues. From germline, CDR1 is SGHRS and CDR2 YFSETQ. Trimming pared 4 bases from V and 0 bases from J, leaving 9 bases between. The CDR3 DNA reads TGCGCCAGCAGCACGGGGGAAAGCACAGATACGCAGTATTTT. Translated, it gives CASSTGESTDTQYF.

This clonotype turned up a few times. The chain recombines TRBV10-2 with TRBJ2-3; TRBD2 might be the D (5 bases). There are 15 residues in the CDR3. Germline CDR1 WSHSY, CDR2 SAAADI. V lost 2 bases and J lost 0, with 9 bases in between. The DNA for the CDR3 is TGCGCCAGCAGTGAGGCGGGCGTTAGCACAGATACGCAGTATTTT. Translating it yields CASSEAGVSTDTQYF.

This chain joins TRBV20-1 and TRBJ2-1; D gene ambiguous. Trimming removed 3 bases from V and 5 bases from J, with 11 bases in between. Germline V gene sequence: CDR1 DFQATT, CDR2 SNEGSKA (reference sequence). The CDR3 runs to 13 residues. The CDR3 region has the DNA TGCAGTGCTAGGGCTCTTGGGGACAATGAGCAGTTCTTC. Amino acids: CSARALGDNEQFF.

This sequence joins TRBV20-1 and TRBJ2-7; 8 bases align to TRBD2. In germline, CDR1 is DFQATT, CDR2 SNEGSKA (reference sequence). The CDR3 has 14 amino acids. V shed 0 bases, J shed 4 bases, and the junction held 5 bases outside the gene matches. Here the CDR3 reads CSARDEAGAYEQYV. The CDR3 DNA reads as TGCAGTGCTAGAGATGAAGCGGGGGCATACGAGCAGTACGTC.

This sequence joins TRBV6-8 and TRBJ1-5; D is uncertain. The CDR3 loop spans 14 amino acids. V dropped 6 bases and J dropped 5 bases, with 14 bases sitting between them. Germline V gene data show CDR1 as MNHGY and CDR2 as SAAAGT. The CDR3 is CASRTTSLDQPQHF. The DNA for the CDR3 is TGTGCCAGCAGGACCACGTCGCTAGATCAGCCCCAGCATTTT.

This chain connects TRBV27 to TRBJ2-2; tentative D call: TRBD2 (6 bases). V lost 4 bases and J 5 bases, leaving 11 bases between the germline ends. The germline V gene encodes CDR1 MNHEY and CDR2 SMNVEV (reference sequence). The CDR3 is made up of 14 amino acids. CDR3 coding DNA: TGTGCCAGCAGTTACCCGAGCGGGACCGGGGAGCTGTTTTTT. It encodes CASSYPSGTGELFF.

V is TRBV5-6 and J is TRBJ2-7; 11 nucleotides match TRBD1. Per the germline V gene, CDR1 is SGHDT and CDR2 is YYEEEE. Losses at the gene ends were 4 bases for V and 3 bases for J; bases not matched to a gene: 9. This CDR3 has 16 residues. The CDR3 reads CASSPGQGEKFYEQYF. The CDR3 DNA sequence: TGTGCCAGCAGCCCGGGACAGGGGGAAAAGTTCTACGAGCAGTACTTC. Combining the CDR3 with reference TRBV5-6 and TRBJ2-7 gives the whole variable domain DAGVTQSPTHLIKTRGQQVTLRCSPKSGHDTVSWYQQALGQGPQFIFQYYEEEERQRGNFPDRFSGHQFPNYSSELNVNALLLGDSALYLCASSPGQGEKFYEQYFGPGTRLTVT.

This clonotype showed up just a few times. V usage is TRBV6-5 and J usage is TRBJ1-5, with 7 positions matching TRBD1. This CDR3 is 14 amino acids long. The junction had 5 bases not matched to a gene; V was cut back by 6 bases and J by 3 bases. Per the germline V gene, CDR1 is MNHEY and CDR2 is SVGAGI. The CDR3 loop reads CASRLDRSNQPQHF. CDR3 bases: TGTGCCAGCAGACTGGACAGGTCCAATCAGCCCCAGCATTTT.

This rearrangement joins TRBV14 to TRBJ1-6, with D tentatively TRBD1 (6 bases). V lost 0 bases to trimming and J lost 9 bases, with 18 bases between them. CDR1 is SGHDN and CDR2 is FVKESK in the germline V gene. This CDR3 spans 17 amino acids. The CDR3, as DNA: TGTGCCAGCAGCCAAGATTGGGGGCTGCTACCAAGTTCACCCCTCCACTTT. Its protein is CASSQDWGLLPSSPLHF.

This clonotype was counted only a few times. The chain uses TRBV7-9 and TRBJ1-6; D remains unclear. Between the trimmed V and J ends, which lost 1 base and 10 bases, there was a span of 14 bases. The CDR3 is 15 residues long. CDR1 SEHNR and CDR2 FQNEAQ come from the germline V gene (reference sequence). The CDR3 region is CASSLGWEKGSPLHF. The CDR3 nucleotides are TGTGCCAGCAGCTTAGGGTGGGAAAAGGGCTCACCCCTCCACTTT.